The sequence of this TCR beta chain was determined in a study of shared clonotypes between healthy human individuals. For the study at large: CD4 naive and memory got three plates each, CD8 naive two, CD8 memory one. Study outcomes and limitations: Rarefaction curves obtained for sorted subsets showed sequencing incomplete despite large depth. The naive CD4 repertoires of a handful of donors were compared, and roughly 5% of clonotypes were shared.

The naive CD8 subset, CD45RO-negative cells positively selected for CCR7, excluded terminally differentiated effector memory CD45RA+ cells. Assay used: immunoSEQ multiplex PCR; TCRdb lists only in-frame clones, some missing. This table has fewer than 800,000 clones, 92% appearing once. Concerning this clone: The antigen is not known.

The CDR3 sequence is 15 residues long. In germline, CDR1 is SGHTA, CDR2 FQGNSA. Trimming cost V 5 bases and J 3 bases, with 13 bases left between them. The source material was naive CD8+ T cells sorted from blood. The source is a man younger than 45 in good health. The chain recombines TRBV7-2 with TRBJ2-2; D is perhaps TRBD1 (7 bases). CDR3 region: CASSTGGGYTGELFF. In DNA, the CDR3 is TGTGCCAGCAGCACAGGAGGGGGCTACACCGGGGAGCTGTTTTTT. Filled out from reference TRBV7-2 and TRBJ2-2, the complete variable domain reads GAGVSQSPSNKVTEKGKDVELRCDPISGHTALYWYRQSLGQGLEFLIYFQGNSAPDKSGLPSDRFSAERTGGSVSTLTIQRTQQEDSAVYLCASSTGGGYTGELFFGEGSRLTVL.